Listed below are T cell receptor beta chains from one sample, sequenced in a study of T cells after yellow fever vaccination. TCRdb called the 5' RACE reads again in MiXCR, with one record for every CDR3 protein. This sample has 200,000 to 300,000 distinct CDR3 sequences; 3.6% occur once, and the top ten carry around a fifth. This sample comprised PBMCs, obtained 15 days after the yellow fever booster vaccination. These TCRs come from a man between 18 and 35 years old who received the YFV17D yellow fever vaccine. CDR3s include the opening cysteine and the closing phenylalanine or tryptophan. Each record gives: D gene, V gene, clone size, J gene, CDR3 protein, CDR3 DNA. D genes are given only for firm matches. Some rows mark clone size as missing; the rest say once, few, many or name a class of expanded clone.

NA	TRBV5-1	many	TRBJ2-2	CASSPDGGKGGELFF	TGCGCCAGCAGCCCTGACGGGGGCAAGGGCGGGGAGCTGTTTTTT
NA	TRBV21-1	many	TRBJ2-5	CASSATLGVEETQYF	TGTGCCAGCAGCGCGACCCTGGGAGTGGAGGAGACCCAGTACTTC
NA	TRBV5-1	many	TRBJ2-5	CASSPGRGQETQYF	TGCGCCAGCAGCCCCGGCAGGGGCCAAGAGACCCAGTACTTC
NA	TRBV12-3/TRBV12-4	many	TRBJ2-1	CASSLRTAPGDEQFF	TGTGCCAGCAGTCTCCGGACGGCGCCGGGCGATGAGCAGTTCTTC
NA	TRBV12-3/TRBV12-4	many	TRBJ2-4	CASSLAAGKNIQYF	TGTGCCAGCAGTTTGGCTGCAGGTAAAAACATTCAGTACTTC
TRBD2	TRBV24-1	many	TRBJ2-1	CATEPPGGNEQFF	TGTGCCACAGAACCCCCGGGGGGCAATGAGCAGTTCTTC
TRBD2	TRBV12-3/TRBV12-4	many	TRBJ2-3	CASTTRAGGDTQYF	TGTGCCAGCACCACAAGGGCGGGAGGGGATACGCAGTATTTT
TRBD2	TRBV7-3	NA	TRBJ2-3	CASSLIVGSGSLADTQYF	TGTGCCAGCAGCTTAATCGTGGGTAGCGGGAGTCTAGCAGATACGCAGTATTTT
NA	TRBV12-3/TRBV12-4	many	TRBJ1-5	CASSQDTLGHQPQHF	TGTGCCAGCAGTCAAGACACCCTTGGGCATCAGCCCCAGCATTTT
NA	TRBV5-6	many	TRBJ1-2	CASSSGRGHGYTF	TGTGCCAGCAGCTCGGGCAGAGGTCATGGCTACACCTTC